Listed below are T cell receptor beta chains from one sample, sequenced in a study of blood T cell repertoires in COVID-19. Sequencing was performed with immunoSEQ multiplex PCR; in TCRdb, only in-frame clones are kept and a portion is missing. The data hold 140,000 to 150,000 clones, with roughly 89% observed a single time. Sample: peripheral blood. The receptors come from a man aged 60 to 75 with active or convalescent COVID-19. CDR3s include the opening cysteine and the closing phenylalanine or tryptophan. The order of the fields is J gene, V gene, CDR3 length, clone size, CDR3 protein. The size field is filled for only some rows; it gives once, few, many or a size class.

J: TRBJ2-4; V: TRBV6-6; length: 14; size: NA; CDR3: CASSYHQPGDIQYF
J: TRBJ1-3; V: TRBV28; length: 14; size: NA; CDR3: CASQSATPGNTIYF
J: TRBJ1-5; V: TRBV24-1; length: 15; size: NA; CDR3: CATSASQGSGQPQHF
J: TRBJ1-4; V: TRBV28; length: 13; size: NA; CDR3: CASSGGTSEKLFF
J: TRBJ1-2; V: TRBV28; length: 13; size: NA; CDR3: CASSSRQHYGYTF
J: TRBJ1-1; V: TRBV7-3; length: 14; size: NA; CDR3: CASSLGRGNTEAFF
J: TRBJ2-3; V: TRBV19; length: 16; size: once; CDR3: CASKRLAGTSTDTQYF
J: TRBJ1-2; V: TRBV6-5; length: 14; size: NA; CDR3: CASSQDSLSNGYTF
J: TRBJ2-5; V: TRBV4-2; length: 12; size: NA; CDR3: CASSQDVQAQYF
J: TRBJ2-1; V: TRBV5-4; length: 16; size: NA; CDR3: CASSSGTSGIGDEQFF
J: TRBJ1-2; V: TRBV30; length: 13; size: NA; CDR3: CAWSFSSGAGYTF
J: TRBJ1-3; V: TRBV5-1; length: 14; size: NA; CDR3: CASSWMGQANTIYF
J: TRBJ1-1; V: TRBV24-1; length: 16; size: NA; CDR3: CATSASGKGSNTEAFF
J: TRBJ2-2; V: TRBV27; length: 17; size: NA; CDR3: CASSFLTGTGGSGELFF
J: TRBJ1-1; V: TRBV27; length: 16; size: NA; CDR3: CASSFRQGVAGTEAFF
J: TRBJ2-1; V: TRBV5-4; length: 15; size: NA; CDR3: CASSSGGASPNEQFF
J: TRBJ1-1; V: TRBV2; length: 14; size: NA; CDR3: CASRGDRVGTEAFF
J: TRBJ2-3; V: TRBV2; length: 13; size: NA; CDR3: CASIAGSTDTQYF
J: TRBJ1-2; V: TRBV30; length: 13; size: NA; CDR3: CAWASDEGYGYTF
J: TRBJ1-5; V: TRBV7-9; length: 12; size: NA; CDR3: CASSLGSQPQHF
J: TRBJ2-5; V: TRBV20-1; length: 11; size: NA; CDR3: CSAQVRETQYF
J: TRBJ2-5; V: TRBV11-1; length: 16; size: NA; CDR3: CASSVRLAGVGETQYF
J: TRBJ2-2; V: TRBV7-3; length: 15; size: few; CDR3: CASTAGGENTGELFF
J: TRBJ2-3; V: TRBV5-1; length: 16; size: few; CDR3: CASSLGGQGPTDTQYF
J: TRBJ1-5; V: TRBV12-3/TRBV12-4; length: 13; size: NA; CDR3: CAGATGQGQPQHF
J: TRBJ1-5; V: TRBV19; length: 14; size: NA; CDR3: CASSSQISNQPQHF
J: TRBJ2-7; V: TRBV7-2; length: 14; size: NA; CDR3: CASSSYGETYEQYF
J: TRBJ1-5; V: TRBV20-1; length: 15; size: NA; CDR3: CSASFGMGSNQPQHF
J: TRBJ1-4; V: TRBV30; length: 14; size: NA; CDR3: CAWNDRGRNEKLFF
J: TRBJ1-2; V: TRBV27; length: 15; size: NA; CDR3: CASRTYRERYYGYTF
J: TRBJ1-4; V: TRBV28; length: 17; size: NA; CDR3: CASSSFRDTSTNEKLFF
J: TRBJ2-5; V: TRBV7-2; length: 15; size: NA; CDR3: CASSLGGGAGETQYF
J: TRBJ2-3; V: TRBV7-3; length: 17; size: NA; CDR3: CASSPGLAGGSTDTQYF
J: TRBJ2-3; V: TRBV4-3; length: 16; size: few; CDR3: CASSQDKRGGLDTQYF
J: TRBJ2-1; V: TRBV11-2; length: 14; size: NA; CDR3: CASSPNNLANEQFF
J: TRBJ1-1; V: TRBV18; length: 14; size: NA; CDR3: CASSPPTGVTEAFF
J: TRBJ1-1; V: TRBV5-4; length: 17; size: NA; CDR3: CASSLGGTGGAVTEAFF
J: TRBJ2-7; V: TRBV27; length: 13; size: NA; CDR3: CASSTGPTYEQYF
J: TRBJ1-2; V: TRBV28; length: 17; size: NA; CDR3: CASSLRAGAPVNYGYTF
J: TRBJ2-1; V: TRBV28; length: 12; size: once; CDR3: CASRIASGRPFF
J: TRBJ2-5; V: TRBV28; length: 14; size: NA; CDR3: CASSFTGGGETQYF
J: TRBJ2-7; V: TRBV28; length: 15; size: NA; CDR3: CASSLGRGHSYEQYF
J: TRBJ2-5; V: TRBV21-1; length: 16; size: NA; CDR3: CASSKGRGIREETQYF
J: TRBJ2-6; V: TRBV11-1; length: 15; size: NA; CDR3: CASSVSLSGANVLTF
J: TRBJ2-1; V: TRBV7-7; length: 15; size: few; CDR3: CASSLTSAHGHEQFF
J: TRBJ2-3; V: TRBV2; length: 13; size: few; CDR3: CASGINLEGTQYF
J: TRBJ2-5; V: TRBV28; length: 13; size: NA; CDR3: CASRLAGGETQYF
J: TRBJ1-2; V: TRBV7-2; length: 15; size: NA; CDR3: CASSLGQGEASGYTF
J: TRBJ1-6; V: TRBV5-4; length: 14; size: NA; CDR3: CASSSGQHNSPLHF
J: TRBJ1-5; V: TRBV27; length: 19; size: NA; CDR3: CASSLLGAGRSHQGKPQHF
J: TRBJ1-2; V: TRBV19; length: 16; size: NA; CDR3: CASSEGLEGLTYGYTF
J: TRBJ1-1; V: TRBV6-2/TRBV6-3; length: 16; size: NA; CDR3: CASSYSWQGMNTEAFF
J: TRBJ1-1; V: TRBV30; length: 13; size: NA; CDR3: CAFHRGGNTEAFF
J: TRBJ1-5; V: TRBV7-2; length: 14; size: NA; CDR3: CASSLADSHQPQHF
J: TRBJ1-2; V: TRBV19; length: 14; size: NA; CDR3: CASRRVGGDDGYTF